Listed below are T cell receptor beta chains from one sample, sequenced in a study of regulatory T cells in long-lasting Graves disease. TCRdb fed the multiplex PCR reads into MiXCR, producing one record per CDR3 protein. The repertoire has 500,000 to 700,000 distinct CDR3 sequences, roughly 15% of them found once; the top ten carry roughly 18%. These sequences were also reported in another study, on T cells in Graves' hyperthyroidism and ophthalmopathy.

The source was peripheral blood mononuclear cells (PBMCs), collected at new diagnosis, from a patient treated with antithyroid drugs. The source is a woman in her 30s with Graves disease. CDR3s include the opening cysteine and the closing phenylalanine or tryptophan.

j_call	cdr3_length	v_call	cdr3_aa
TRBJ2-2	14	TRBV13	CASSRRGSTGELFF
TRBJ2-1	13	TRBV28	CASSPSRAYEQFF
TRBJ1-2	11	TRBV29-1	CSVNGNYGYTF
TRBJ1-2	18	TRBV28	CASSLSWTGTSFNYGYTF
TRBJ2-7	14	TRBV7-9	CASSLAGGSIEQYF
TRBJ2-3	11	TRBV2	CASSPLDTQYF
TRBJ2-2	15	TRBV18	CASSPRTGEAGELFF
TRBJ1-2	15	TRBV7-3	CASSSDGDLNYGYTF
TRBJ1-3	13	TRBV29-1	CSGQGSAGNTIYF
TRBJ2-7	17	TRBV28	CASSLLSLGDRSYEQYF
TRBJ1-4	15	TRBV25-1	CASKDLGGTNEKLFF
TRBJ1-5	13	TRBV15	CATRGFLGQPQHF
TRBJ2-5	16	TRBV7-8	CASSLKGGAEGETQYF
TRBJ2-3	15	TRBV24-1	CATTASGTGADTQYF
TRBJ2-7	15	TRBV27	CASSYFGGQGPEQYF
TRBJ1-2	14	TRBV19	CASSIEGHQDGYTF
TRBJ1-2	13	TRBV2	CASRPDREGGYTF
TRBJ1-4	13	TRBV18	CASSGGPNEKLFF
TRBJ2-7	12	TRBV7-6	CASSLAGREQYF
TRBJ1-1	13	TRBV2	CARKTDMNTEAFF
TRBJ2-4	14	TRBV7-2	CASSLLVASDIQYF
TRBJ2-3	15	TRBV7-9	CASSPSAGRTDTQYF
TRBJ1-1	15	TRBV11-2	CASTVRPDQDTEAFF
TRBJ2-5	15	TRBV12-3/TRBV12-4	CASTPTRQVQETQYF
TRBJ2-7	17	TRBV29-1	CSVEYLGAGGSSYEQYF
TRBJ2-7	16	TRBV24-1	CATSEKRGTSGYEQYF
TRBJ1-2	16	TRBV19	CASSQLLVLPGYGYTF
TRBJ1-3	20	TRBV3-1	CASSQGSGQGAISSGNTIYF
TRBJ2-7	14	TRBV4-1	CASGGGAGAYEQYF
TRBJ2-1	15	TRBV2	CASSVRTSGYNEQFF
TRBJ2-2	15	TRBV24-1	CATSDYHFEAGELFF
TRBJ1-4	15	TRBV15	CATSSSSGGGEKLFF
TRBJ1-2	13	TRBV5-1	CASSSGTVYGYTF
TRBJ2-1	14	TRBV7-6	CASSYTGDNDEQFF
TRBJ2-3	14	TRBV7-8	CASSALWSTDTQYF
TRBJ2-2	16	TRBV19	CASRPWTGENTGELFF
TRBJ1-2	14	TRBV11-2	CASSSTVGSYGYTF
TRBJ2-3	11	TRBV6-1	CASRNTDTQYF
TRBJ2-5	17	TRBV28	CASSDWTSGRARETQYF
TRBJ1-1	14	TRBV6-1	CASSADMSYTEAFF
TRBJ2-7	18	TRBV3-1	CASSTQEASGSSSHEQYF
TRBJ1-2	13	TRBV10-3	CAISGDRVDGYTF
TRBJ2-7	15	TRBV6-2/TRBV6-3	CATTPGGLRTYEQYF
TRBJ1-2	11	TRBV29-1	CSVRPTYGYTF
TRBJ1-1	17	TRBV24-1	CATLRTADNDWNTEAFF
TRBJ1-2	14	TRBV24-1	CATSENTGTDGYTF
TRBJ2-2	19	TRBV7-9	CASSPTPTGLAFGTGELFF
TRBJ1-2	14	TRBV29-1	CSVMDGQGGYGYTF
TRBJ2-1	18	TRBV6-1	CASSDLGLAGGPWNEQFF